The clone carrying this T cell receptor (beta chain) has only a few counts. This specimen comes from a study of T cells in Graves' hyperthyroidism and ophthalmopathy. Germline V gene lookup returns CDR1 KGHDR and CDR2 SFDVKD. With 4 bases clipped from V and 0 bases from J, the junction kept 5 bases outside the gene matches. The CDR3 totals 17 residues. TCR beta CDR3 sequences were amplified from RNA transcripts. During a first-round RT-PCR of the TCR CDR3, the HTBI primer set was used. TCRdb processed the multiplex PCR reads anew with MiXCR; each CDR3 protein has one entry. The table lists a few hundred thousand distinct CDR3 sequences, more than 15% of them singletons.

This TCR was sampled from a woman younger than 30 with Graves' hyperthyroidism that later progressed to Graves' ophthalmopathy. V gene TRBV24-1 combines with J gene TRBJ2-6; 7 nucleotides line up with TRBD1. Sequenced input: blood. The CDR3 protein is CATSEGQTNSGANVLTF. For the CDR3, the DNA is TGTGCCACCAGTGAGGGACAGACGAACTCTGGGGCCAACGTCCTGACTTTC.